This T cell receptor (beta chain) was observed in a study of Tregs in tolerant kidney transplant recipients. Study conclusions and caveats: Expanding Tregs on activated donor B cells appeared to best identify donor-specific TCRbeta clones. Biological reproducibility was not directly addressed, but technical replication error appeared minimal.

Germline V gene sequence: CDR1 SGHRS, CDR2 YFSETQ. Trimming removed 0 bases at V and 10 bases at J, with 8 bases between. The CDR3 contains 13 residues. With respect to this clone: What it binds is not known.

An overnight rest at 37°C with about 220 IU/ml IL-2 preceded regulatory T cell sorting from thawed PBMCs. The protocol was immunoSEQ multiplex PCR, while the TCRdb copy is restricted to in-frame clones and leaves out a portion. Here the sample spans 62,000 or so clones, approximately 98% being singletons. The chain combines TRBV5-1 with TRBJ1-6; no definite D call. Specimen: Tregs from blood, collected before the transplant. This TCR derives from a human donor who received a combined kidney and bone marrow transplant. The CDR3 DNA follows: TGCGCCAGCAGCTTGGCGGAGTCCTCACCCCTCCACTTT. Protein product: CASSLAESSPLHF.